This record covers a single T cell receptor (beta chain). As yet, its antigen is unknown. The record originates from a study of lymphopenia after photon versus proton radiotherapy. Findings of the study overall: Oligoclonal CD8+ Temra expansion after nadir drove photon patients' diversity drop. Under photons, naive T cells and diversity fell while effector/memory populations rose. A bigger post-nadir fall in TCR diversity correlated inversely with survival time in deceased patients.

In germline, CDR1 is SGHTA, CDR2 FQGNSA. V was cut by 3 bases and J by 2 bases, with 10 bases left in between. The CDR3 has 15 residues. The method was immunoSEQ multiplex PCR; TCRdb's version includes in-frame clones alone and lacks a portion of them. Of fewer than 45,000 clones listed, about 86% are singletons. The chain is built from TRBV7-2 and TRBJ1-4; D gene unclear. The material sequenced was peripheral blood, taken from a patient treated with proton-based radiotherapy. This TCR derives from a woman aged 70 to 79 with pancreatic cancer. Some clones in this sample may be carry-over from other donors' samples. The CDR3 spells CASSLDGFTNEKLFF. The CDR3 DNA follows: TGTGCCAGCAGCTTGGACGGGTTTACTAATGAAAAACTGTTTTTT.